Listed below are T cell receptor beta chains from one sample, sequenced in a study of shared clonotypes between healthy human individuals. Sequenced by immunoSEQ multiplex PCR; TCRdb stores in-frame clones only, minus some. The sample has some 1.5 million clones; about 98% are singletons. The sequencing input was naive CD4+ T cells sorted from blood. The source is a man aged 25 to 45 in good health. Both conserved end residues are part of each CDR3. The order of the fields is clone size, V gene, J gene, D gene, CDR3 DNA, CDR3 protein. D genes are given only for firm matches. Only some rows state a clone size, as once, few, many or a class for expanded clones.

clone_size: NA
v_call: TRBV6-1
j_call: TRBJ2-7
d_call: TRBD1
cdr3_nt: TGTGCCAGCACCAGAACCGGGACAGGCTCCTACGAGCAGTACTTC
cdr3_aa: CASTRTGTGSYEQYF

clone_size: NA
v_call: TRBV2
j_call: TRBJ2-7
d_call: TRBD2
cdr3_nt: TGTGCCAGCAGTCAGTACGGGGGGGTCTACGAGCAGTACTTC
cdr3_aa: CASSQYGGVYEQYF

clone_size: NA
v_call: TRBV19
j_call: TRBJ2-3
d_call: NA
cdr3_nt: TGTGCCAGTAGCTTGAGGGGAAATCGATACACAGATACGCAGTATTTT
cdr3_aa: CASSLRGNRYTDTQYF

clone_size: NA
v_call: TRBV6-1
j_call: TRBJ2-5
d_call: NA
cdr3_nt: TGTGCCAGCAGTGAAGTTATGACCCAGTACTTC
cdr3_aa: CASSEVMTQYF

clone_size: NA
v_call: TRBV7-8
j_call: TRBJ2-1
d_call: NA
cdr3_nt: TGTGCCAGCAGCCAAGGACCTCGGTCTTACAATGAGCAGTTCTTC
cdr3_aa: CASSQGPRSYNEQFF

clone_size: NA
v_call: TRBV5-1
j_call: TRBJ1-4
d_call: NA
cdr3_nt: TGCGCCAGCAGCAGAGACAGCCCAACTAATGAAAAACTGTTTTTT
cdr3_aa: CASSRDSPTNEKLFF

clone_size: NA
v_call: TRBV6-5
j_call: TRBJ1-1
d_call: NA
cdr3_nt: TGTGCCAGCAGTTACTCGAGTCCGTCTTGGACGGAAGCTTTCTTT
cdr3_aa: CASSYSSPSWTEAFF

clone_size: NA
v_call: TRBV28
j_call: TRBJ2-1
d_call: NA
cdr3_nt: TGTGCCAGCGGGTTGCTCTACAATGAGCAGTTCTTC
cdr3_aa: CASGLLYNEQFF

clone_size: NA
v_call: TRBV28
j_call: TRBJ2-7
d_call: NA
cdr3_nt: TGTGCCAGCAGAGCCGACGTGGAGATCGAGCAGTACTTC
cdr3_aa: CASRADVEIEQYF

clone_size: NA
v_call: TRBV5-5
j_call: TRBJ2-3
d_call: NA
cdr3_nt: TGTGCCAGCAGCCCCTCCGCTCTATTCCGGGACCGCACAGATACGCAGTATTTT
cdr3_aa: CASSPSALFRDRTDTQYF

clone_size: NA
v_call: TRBV5-1
j_call: TRBJ1-1
d_call: TRBD1
cdr3_nt: TGCGCCAGCAGCACAGCCGGGACAGGGACCATGTACACTGAAGCTTTCTTT
cdr3_aa: CASSTAGTGTMYTEAFF

clone_size: NA
v_call: TRBV9
j_call: TRBJ2-3
d_call: TRBD2
cdr3_nt: TGTGCCAGCAGCGTAGCTAGCGGCTGGCATACGCAGTATTTT
cdr3_aa: CASSVASGWHTQYF

clone_size: NA
v_call: TRBV6-4
j_call: TRBJ2-7
d_call: TRBD1
cdr3_nt: TGTGCCAGCATCCGGACAGGAATCTACGAGCAGTACTTC
cdr3_aa: CASIRTGIYEQYF

clone_size: NA
v_call: TRBV27
j_call: TRBJ2-3
d_call: NA
cdr3_nt: TGTGCCAGCAGTCTACAAAGGACTAGCACAGATACGCAGTATTTT
cdr3_aa: CASSLQRTSTDTQYF

clone_size: NA
v_call: TRBV7-8
j_call: TRBJ2-7
d_call: NA
cdr3_nt: TGTGCCAGCAGCTTAGTGGTCTCCTACGAGCAGTACTTC
cdr3_aa: CASSLVVSYEQYF

clone_size: NA
v_call: TRBV15
j_call: TRBJ1-2
d_call: NA
cdr3_nt: TGTGCCACCTCAGAGGCCGCTTTCTATGGCTACACCTTC
cdr3_aa: CATSEAAFYGYTF

clone_size: NA
v_call: TRBV10-1
j_call: TRBJ2-3
d_call: TRBD2
cdr3_nt: TGCGCCAGCTCGGGACTAGCGGGAGGGCCTGATACAGATACGCAGTATTTT
cdr3_aa: CASSGLAGGPDTDTQYF

clone_size: NA
v_call: TRBV7-8
j_call: TRBJ1-5
d_call: NA
cdr3_nt: TGTGCCAGCAGCCTGGCGAGATGGGATCAGCCCCAGCATTTT
cdr3_aa: CASSLARWDQPQHF

clone_size: NA
v_call: TRBV11-2
j_call: TRBJ2-7
d_call: TRBD2
cdr3_nt: TGTGCCAGCAGCTTAACCGGACTAGCGGGAGGCCCCGCCGCCTACGAGCAGTACTTC
cdr3_aa: CASSLTGLAGGPAAYEQYF

clone_size: NA
v_call: TRBV5-1
j_call: TRBJ2-3
d_call: NA
cdr3_nt: TGCGCCAGCAGCCCCCCCTCAGGGGCGAGCGCAGATACGCAGTATTTT
cdr3_aa: CASSPPSGASADTQYF

clone_size: once
v_call: TRBV5-1
j_call: TRBJ1-1
d_call: NA
cdr3_nt: TGCGCCAGCAGCCTCAATGAGGTGGCTGAAGCTTTCTTT
cdr3_aa: CASSLNEVAEAFF

clone_size: NA
v_call: TRBV19
j_call: TRBJ2-3
d_call: TRBD2
cdr3_nt: TGTGCCAGTAGGGCACTAGCGTTAGATACGCAGTATTTT
cdr3_aa: CASRALALDTQYF

clone_size: NA
v_call: TRBV19
j_call: TRBJ2-1
d_call: NA
cdr3_nt: TGTGCCAGTAGTATGAGCCCCTACAATGAGCAGTTCTTC
cdr3_aa: CASSMSPYNEQFF

clone_size: NA
v_call: TRBV4-1
j_call: TRBJ2-5
d_call: NA
cdr3_nt: TGCGCCAGCAGCCAATGGATGAAAGAGACCCAGTACTTC
cdr3_aa: CASSQWMKETQYF

clone_size: NA
v_call: TRBV7-8
j_call: TRBJ1-1
d_call: NA
cdr3_nt: TGTGCCAGCAGCGCCGCAGGGATCCAGAACACTGAAGCTTTCTTT
cdr3_aa: CASSAAGIQNTEAFF

clone_size: NA
v_call: TRBV11-2
j_call: TRBJ2-5
d_call: NA
cdr3_nt: TGTGCCAGCAGCCCTAGAAGGGCCGGGGGAGAGACCCAGTACTTC
cdr3_aa: CASSPRRAGGETQYF

clone_size: NA
v_call: TRBV11-2
j_call: TRBJ1-1
d_call: NA
cdr3_nt: TGTGCCAGCATCCGAACCAGGGCTTTGAACACTGAAGCTTTCTTT
cdr3_aa: CASIRTRALNTEAFF

clone_size: once
v_call: TRBV7-9
j_call: TRBJ2-2
d_call: TRBD1
cdr3_nt: TGTGCCAGCAGCCGGACAGGGGGCACCGGGGAGCTGTTTTTT
cdr3_aa: CASSRTGGTGELFF

clone_size: NA
v_call: TRBV5-1
j_call: TRBJ1-4
d_call: NA
cdr3_nt: TGCGCCAGCAGCCTCAAACCGGGGCCACCTGGTGAAAAACTGTTTTTT
cdr3_aa: CASSLKPGPPGEKLFF

clone_size: NA
v_call: TRBV2
j_call: TRBJ2-5
d_call: NA
cdr3_nt: TGTGCCAGCAGTGTATCTACAATCCAAGAGACCCAGTACTTC
cdr3_aa: CASSVSTIQETQYF

clone_size: NA
v_call: TRBV2
j_call: TRBJ2-1
d_call: NA
cdr3_nt: TGTGCCAGCAGGGGAAGGACAAGCGGCTCCTACAATGAGCAGTTCTTC
cdr3_aa: CASRGRTSGSYNEQFF

clone_size: NA
v_call: TRBV7-8
j_call: TRBJ1-1
d_call: TRBD1
cdr3_nt: TGTGCCAGCAGCTTAAGATCAGGACAGGGGGCTGAAGCTTTCTTT
cdr3_aa: CASSLRSGQGAEAFF

clone_size: NA
v_call: TRBV7-8
j_call: TRBJ2-7
d_call: TRBD2
cdr3_nt: TGTGCCAGCAGCCGACCTAAGAGGACTAGCGGGAGGGCCTCCTCCGAGCAGTACTTC
cdr3_aa: CASSRPKRTSGRASSEQYF

clone_size: NA
v_call: TRBV5-8
j_call: TRBJ1-3
d_call: TRBD1
cdr3_nt: TGTGCCAGCGGGGACAGACCCCCACACTCTGGAAACACCATATATTTT
cdr3_aa: CASGDRPPHSGNTIYF

clone_size: NA
v_call: TRBV18
j_call: TRBJ1-2
d_call: TRBD1
cdr3_nt: TGTGCCAGCTCACTCAGCTCGGGGACAGGGGGTACCTATGGCTACACCTTC
cdr3_aa: CASSLSSGTGGTYGYTF

clone_size: NA
v_call: TRBV29-1
j_call: TRBJ1-1
d_call: NA
cdr3_nt: TGCAGCGTAAAAACAGGGCCCAAGGTTACTGGTACTGAAGCTTTCTTT
cdr3_aa: CSVKTGPKVTGTEAFF

clone_size: NA
v_call: TRBV11-2
j_call: TRBJ2-5
d_call: NA
cdr3_nt: TGTGCCAGCAGCTTTAATGGGGGCTCGGGTCAAGAGACCCAGTACTTC
cdr3_aa: CASSFNGGSGQETQYF

clone_size: NA
v_call: TRBV7-9
j_call: TRBJ1-1
d_call: TRBD1
cdr3_nt: TGTGCCAGCAGCCAGCGGACAGGGCCATACACTGAAGCTTTCTTT
cdr3_aa: CASSQRTGPYTEAFF

clone_size: NA
v_call: TRBV7-9
j_call: TRBJ1-4
d_call: NA
cdr3_nt: TGTGCCAGCAAATGGGCCCCCGATGAAAAACTGTTTTTT
cdr3_aa: CASKWAPDEKLFF

clone_size: NA
v_call: TRBV9
j_call: TRBJ2-2
d_call: TRBD1
cdr3_nt: TGTGCCAGCAGCGACCCCCGGACAGGGCCCCAGAACACCGGGGAGCTGTTTTTT
cdr3_aa: CASSDPRTGPQNTGELFF

clone_size: NA
v_call: TRBV7-8
j_call: TRBJ2-2
d_call: NA
cdr3_nt: TGTGCCAGCAGCTCCGGCGGGGAGCTGTTTTTT
cdr3_aa: CASSSGGELFF